The entry below describes one T cell receptor (beta chain). As yet, its antigen is unknown. Other DNA sequences within the sample encode an identical CDR3. This sample is part of a study of T cell responses to AZD1222 COVID-19 vaccine. Study results and caveats: Repertoire collection took place solely once the T cell response had peaked. Variant regions that are unmutated are reportedly the target of nearly half of spike-specific TCRs.

Sequencing was performed with immunoSEQ multiplex PCR; in TCRdb, only in-frame clones are kept and a portion is missing. The sample contains roughly 18,000 clones, more than 70% of which appear only once. Germline CDR1 SEHNR, CDR2 FQNEAQ (reference sequence). The V end lost 4 bases, the J end lost 3 bases, and 13 bases lay between the germline ends. The CDR3 runs to 14 residues. The origin of this receptor is an adult who received the AZD1222 COVID-19 vaccine. This material consisted of peripheral blood, taken 28 days after the second AZD1222 dose. The rearrangement links TRBV7-9 to TRBJ2-7; D is possibly TRBD1 (6 bases). The CDR3 reads CASSSGQGSYEQYF. The CDR3 DNA reads TGTGCCAGCAGCTCCGGCCAGGGGAGCTACGAGCAGTACTTC.